The sample holds a few counts of the clone carrying this TCR beta chain. What it binds is unknown. V was clipped by 2 bases and J by 10 bases; unmatched bases: 4. From germline, CDR1 is SEHNR and CDR2 FQNEAQ (reference sequence). This CDR3 spans 14 amino acids. This sample was taken from a study of quantifying T cell responses using KT2 cells. Study information: TCR alpha and beta constant-region primers primed reverse transcription of RNA. Study-wide results and caveats: The number of KT2 alpha and beta sequences was a linear function of input KT2 cells.

Each cDNA got a UMI-containing oligo ligated at its 3' end. An equimolar mix of RC1.1 and RC1.2 primed the beta chain across TRBC1 and TRBC2. TCRdb fed the UMI-ligation and nested PCR reads into MiXCR, producing one record per CDR3 protein. The data show around 56,000 distinct CDR3 sequences, with around 12% seen just once and roughly 9.9% held by the top ten. Sequenced input: PBMCs spiked with cells of the T cell clone KT2. This TCR was recovered from a human donor. This chain connects TRBV7-9 to TRBJ1-6, with 8 bases identical to TRBD1. The CDR3 loop is CASSLRQGRSPLHF. DNA of the CDR3: TGTGCCAGCAGCTTAAGACAGGGGCGGTCACCCCTCCACTTT.